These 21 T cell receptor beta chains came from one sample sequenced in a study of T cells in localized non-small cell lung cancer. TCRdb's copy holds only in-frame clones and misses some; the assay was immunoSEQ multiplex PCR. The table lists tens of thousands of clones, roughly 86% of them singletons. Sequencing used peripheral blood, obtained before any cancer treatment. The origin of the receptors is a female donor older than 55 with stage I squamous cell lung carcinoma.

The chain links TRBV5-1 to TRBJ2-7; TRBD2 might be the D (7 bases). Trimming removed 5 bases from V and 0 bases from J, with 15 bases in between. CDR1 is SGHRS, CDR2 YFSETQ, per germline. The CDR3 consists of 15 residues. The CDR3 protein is CASSRRGGDSYEQYF. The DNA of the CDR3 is TGCGCCAGCAGTAGAAGGGGGGGAGACTCCTACGAGCAGTACTTC. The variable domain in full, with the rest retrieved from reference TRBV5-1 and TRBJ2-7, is KAGVTQTPRYLIKTRGQQVTLSCSPISGHRSVSWYQQTPGQGLQFLFEYFSETQRNKGNFPGRFSGRQFSNSRSEMNVSTLELGDSALYLCASSRRGGDSYEQYFGPGTRLTVT.

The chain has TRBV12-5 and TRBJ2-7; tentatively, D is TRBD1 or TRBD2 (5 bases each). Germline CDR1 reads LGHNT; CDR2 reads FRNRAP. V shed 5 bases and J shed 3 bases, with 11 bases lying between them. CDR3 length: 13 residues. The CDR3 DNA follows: TGTGCTAGTGGTGAGGGGCAGTTCTACGAGCAGTACTTC. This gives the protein CASGEGQFYEQYF.

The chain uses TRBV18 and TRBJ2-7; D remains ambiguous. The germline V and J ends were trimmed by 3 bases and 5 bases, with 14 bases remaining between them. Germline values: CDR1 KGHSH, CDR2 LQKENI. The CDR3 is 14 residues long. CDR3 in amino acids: CASSPQRASDEQYF. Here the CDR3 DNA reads TGTGCCAGCTCACCCCAACGGGCGTCGGACGAGCAGTACTTC.

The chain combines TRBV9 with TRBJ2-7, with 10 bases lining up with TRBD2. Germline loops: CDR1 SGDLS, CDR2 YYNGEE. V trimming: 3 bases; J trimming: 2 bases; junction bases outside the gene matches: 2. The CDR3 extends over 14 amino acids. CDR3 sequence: CASSGTSGPYEQYF. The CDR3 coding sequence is TGTGCCAGCAGCGGGACTAGCGGTCCCTACGAGCAGTACTTC.

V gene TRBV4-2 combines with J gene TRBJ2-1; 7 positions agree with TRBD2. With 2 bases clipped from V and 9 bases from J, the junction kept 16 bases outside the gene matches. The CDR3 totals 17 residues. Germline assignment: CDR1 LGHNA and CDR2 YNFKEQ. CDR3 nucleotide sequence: TGTGCCAGCAGCCAATCTGGGGGGGGACGAGGTTTCGGTGAGCAGTTCTTC. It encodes CASSQSGGGRGFGEQFF.

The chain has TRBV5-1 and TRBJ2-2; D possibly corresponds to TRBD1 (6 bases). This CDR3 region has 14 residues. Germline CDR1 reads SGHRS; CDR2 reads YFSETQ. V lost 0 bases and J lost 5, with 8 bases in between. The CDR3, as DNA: TGCGCCAGCAGCTTGGTTCAGGGGACCGGGGAGCTGTTTTTT. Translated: CASSLVQGTGELFF.

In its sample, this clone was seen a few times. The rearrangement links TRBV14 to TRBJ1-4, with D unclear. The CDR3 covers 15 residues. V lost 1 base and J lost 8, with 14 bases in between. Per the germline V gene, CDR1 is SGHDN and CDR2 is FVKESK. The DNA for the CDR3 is TGTGCCAGCAGCCAAGCCCTGAGCCCGGCCGAAAAACTGTTTTTT. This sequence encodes CASSQALSPAEKLFF.

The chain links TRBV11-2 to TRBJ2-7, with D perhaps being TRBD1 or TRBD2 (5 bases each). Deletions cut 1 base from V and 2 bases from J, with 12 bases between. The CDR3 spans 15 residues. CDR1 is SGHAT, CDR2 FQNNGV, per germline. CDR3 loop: CASSLGGGLPYEQYF. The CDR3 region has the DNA TGTGCCAGCAGCTTAGGGGGCGGGTTACCCTACGAGCAGTACTTC.

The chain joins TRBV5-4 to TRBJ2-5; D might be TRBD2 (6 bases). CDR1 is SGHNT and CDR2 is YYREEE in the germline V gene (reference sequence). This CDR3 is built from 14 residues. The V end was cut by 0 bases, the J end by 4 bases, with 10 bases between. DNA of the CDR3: TGTGCCAGCAGCTTGGTCGGGAGCGGAGAGACCCAGTACTTC. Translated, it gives CASSLVGSGETQYF.

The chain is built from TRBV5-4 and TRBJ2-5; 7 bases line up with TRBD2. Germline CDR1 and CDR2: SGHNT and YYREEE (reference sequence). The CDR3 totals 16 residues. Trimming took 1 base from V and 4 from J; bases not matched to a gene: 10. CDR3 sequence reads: CASSLFGGRRGETQYF. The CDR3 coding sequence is TGTGCCAGCAGCTTGTTCGGCGGGAGAAGGGGAGAGACCCAGTACTTC.

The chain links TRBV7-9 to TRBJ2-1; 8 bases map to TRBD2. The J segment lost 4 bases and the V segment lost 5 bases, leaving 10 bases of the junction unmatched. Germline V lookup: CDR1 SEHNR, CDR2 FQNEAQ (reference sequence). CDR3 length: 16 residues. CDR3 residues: CASSDTTSARYNEQFF. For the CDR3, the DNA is TGTGCCAGCAGCGACACGACTAGCGCTAGATACAATGAGCAGTTCTTC.

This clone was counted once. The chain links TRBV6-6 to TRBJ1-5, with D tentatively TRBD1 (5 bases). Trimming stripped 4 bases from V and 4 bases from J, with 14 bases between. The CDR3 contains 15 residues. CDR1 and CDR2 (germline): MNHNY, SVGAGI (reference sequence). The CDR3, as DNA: TGTGCCAGCAGTTGGTCGCAGGGTGGGAATCAGCCCCAGCATTTT. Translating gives CASSWSQGGNQPQHF.

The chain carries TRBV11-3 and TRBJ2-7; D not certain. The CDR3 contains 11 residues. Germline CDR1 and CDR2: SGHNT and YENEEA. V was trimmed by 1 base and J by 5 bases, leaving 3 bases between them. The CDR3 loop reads CASSLGHEQYF. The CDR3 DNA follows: TGTGCCAGCAGCTTAGGTCACGAGCAGTACTTC.

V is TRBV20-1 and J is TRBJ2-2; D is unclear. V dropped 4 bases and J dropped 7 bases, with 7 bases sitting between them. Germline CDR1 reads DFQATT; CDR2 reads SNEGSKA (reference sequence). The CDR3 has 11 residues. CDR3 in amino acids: CSAIWDGELFF. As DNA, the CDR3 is TGCAGTGCTATTTGGGACGGGGAGCTGTTTTTT.

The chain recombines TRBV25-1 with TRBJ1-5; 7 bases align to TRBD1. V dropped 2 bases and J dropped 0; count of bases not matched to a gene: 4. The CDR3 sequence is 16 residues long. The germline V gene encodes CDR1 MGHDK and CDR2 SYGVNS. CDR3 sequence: CASSEGGTVSNQPQHF. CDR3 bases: TGTGCCAGCAGTGAAGGGGGGACAGTTAGCAATCAGCCCCAGCATTTT.

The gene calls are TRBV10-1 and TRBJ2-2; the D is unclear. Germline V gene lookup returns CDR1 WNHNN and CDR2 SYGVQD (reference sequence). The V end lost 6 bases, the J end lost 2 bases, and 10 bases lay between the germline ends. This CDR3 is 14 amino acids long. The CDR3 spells CASRGQINTGELFF. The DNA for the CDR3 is TGCGCCAGCAGGGGCCAGATTAACACCGGGGAGCTGTTTTTT.

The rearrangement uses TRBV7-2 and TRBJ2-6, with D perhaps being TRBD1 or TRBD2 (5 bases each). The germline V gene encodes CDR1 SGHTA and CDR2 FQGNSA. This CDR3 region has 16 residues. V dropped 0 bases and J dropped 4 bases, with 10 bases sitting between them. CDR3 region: CASSLAGGGGANVLTF. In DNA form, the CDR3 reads TGTGCCAGCAGCTTAGCTGGGGGTGGCGGGGCCAACGTCCTGACTTTC.

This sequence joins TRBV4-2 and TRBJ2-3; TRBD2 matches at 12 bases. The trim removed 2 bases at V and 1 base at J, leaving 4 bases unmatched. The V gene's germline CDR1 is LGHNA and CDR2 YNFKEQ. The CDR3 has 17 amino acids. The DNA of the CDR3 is TGTGCCAGCAGCCAACTCGGACTAGCGGGGCGCACAGATACGCAGTATTTT. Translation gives CASSQLGLAGRTDTQYF.

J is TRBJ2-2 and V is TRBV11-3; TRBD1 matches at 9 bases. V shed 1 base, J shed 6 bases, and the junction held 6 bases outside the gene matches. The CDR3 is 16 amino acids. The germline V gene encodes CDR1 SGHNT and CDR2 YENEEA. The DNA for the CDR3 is TGTGCCAGCAGCTTAGTAGGGACAGGGAAGGCCGGGGAGCTGTTTTTT. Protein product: CASSLVGTGKAGELFF.

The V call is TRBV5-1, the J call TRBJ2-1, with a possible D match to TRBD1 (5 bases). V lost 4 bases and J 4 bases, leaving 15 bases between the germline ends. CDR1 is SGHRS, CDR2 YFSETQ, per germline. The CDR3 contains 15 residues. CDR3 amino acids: CASSLQGLGYNEQFF. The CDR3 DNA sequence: TGCGCCAGCAGCCTGCAGGGCTTGGGGTACAATGAGCAGTTCTTC.

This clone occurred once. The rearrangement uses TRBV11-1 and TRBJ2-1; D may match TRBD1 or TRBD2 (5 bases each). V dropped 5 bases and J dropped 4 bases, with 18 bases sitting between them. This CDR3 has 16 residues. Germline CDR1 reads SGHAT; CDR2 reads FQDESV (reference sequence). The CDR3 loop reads CASSPRGGPLYNEQFF. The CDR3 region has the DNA TGTGCCAGCAGCCCACGGGGCGGGCCTTTATACAATGAGCAGTTCTTC.